Listed below are T cell receptor beta chains from one sample, sequenced in a study of blood T cell repertoires in COVID-19. Here immunoSEQ multiplex PCR was the method, and the copy in TCRdb shows in-frame clones only, minus some. In the table there are roughly 52,000 clones, more than 80% of which are singletons. The sample was peripheral blood. These receptor sequences come from a human donor in a cohort sampled during active COVID-19. Both conserved end residues are part of each CDR3. The D gene is left open where the match is weak. Part of the rows lack a size; the others show once, few, many or a class for expanded clones.

>TRBJ1-5|NA|TRBV28|NA
CASSLVGEGNQPQHF
TGTGCCAGCAGTTTAGTGGGAGAGGGCAATCAGCCCCAGCATTTT
>TRBJ2-5|NA|TRBV4-3|NA
CASSQGGTPPETQYF
TGCGCCAGCAGCCAAGGGGGCACGCCACCAGAGACCCAGTACTTC
>TRBJ1-1|NA|TRBV14|TRBD1
CASSLTGALNTEAFF
TGTGCCAGCAGTCTCACAGGGGCCCTGAACACTGAAGCTTTCTTT
>TRBJ1-5|few|TRBV6-2/TRBV6-3|TRBD1
CASSNGQGFGPQHF
TGTGCCAGCAGTAACGGACAGGGCTTCGGGCCCCAGCATTTT
>TRBJ2-2|NA|TRBV5-1|NA
CASSLGLRSNTGELFF
TGCGCCAGCAGCTTGGGGCTCAGGTCGAACACCGGGGAGCTGTTTTTT
>TRBJ2-5|NA|TRBV7-2|TRBD2
CASSLDGTSGGAPMAQYF
TGTGCCAGCAGCTTAGATGGGACTAGCGGGGGCGCTCCTATGGCCCAGTACTTC
>TRBJ2-2|NA|TRBV5-1|NA
CASSLVTRGRGSTGELFF
TGCGCCAGCAGCTTGGTAACCAGGGGGCGCGGGAGCACCGGGGAGCTGTTTTTT
>TRBJ1-6|NA|TRBV7-6|NA
CASSLGGANSPLHF
TGTGCCAGCAGCCTCGGGGGGGCGAACTCACCCCTCCACTTT
>TRBJ1-2|NA|TRBV7-9|NA
CASSFNPNYGYTF
TGTGCCAGCAGCTTCAATCCTAACTATGGCTACACCTTC
>TRBJ2-7|medium-sized|TRBV2|NA
CASSVRDYEQYF
TGTGCCAGCAGTGTACGGGACTACGAGCAGTACTTC
>TRBJ2-2|NA|TRBV4-1|TRBD1
CASSQEGTWGTGVLENTGELFF
TGCGCCAGCAGCCAAGAGGGAACTTGGGGGACAGGAGTACTCGAAAACACCGGGGAGCTGTTTTTT
>TRBJ2-3|NA|TRBV10-2|TRBD2
CASSVDSGGAGTQYF
TGCGCCAGCAGTGTTGATAGCGGGGGGGCCGGTACGCAGTATTTT
>TRBJ2-5|NA|TRBV5-1|TRBD2
CASSLRRGGRETQYF
TGCGCCAGCAGCTTGAGGCGGGGGGGCAGAGAGACCCAGTACTTC
>TRBJ2-7|few|TRBV15|NA
CATSWFLAGRIHEQYF
TGTGCCACCAGCTGGTTCTTGGCAGGCCGCATCCACGAGCAGTACTTC
>TRBJ2-1|once|TRBV2|NA
CATRVSGGPNEQFF
TGTGCCACCCGGGTTTCGGGGGGCCCTAATGAGCAGTTCTTC
>TRBJ2-3|NA|TRBV18|TRBD2
CASSPGLATDTQYF
TGTGCCAGCTCACCGGGACTAGCGACAGATACGCAGTATTTT
>TRBJ2-3|NA|TRBV20-1|TRBD2
CSAPSGDTQYF
TGCAGTGCTCCTAGCGGGGATACGCAGTATTTT
>TRBJ2-3|NA|TRBV11-3|NA
CASSFGGSTDTQYF
TGTGCCAGCAGCTTCGGGGGTAGCACAGATACGCAGTATTTT
>TRBJ2-3|NA|TRBV19|TRBD2
CASSRGSGLAGGTQYF
TGTGCCAGTAGTAGGGGATCGGGACTAGCGGGGGGGACGCAGTATTTT
>TRBJ2-5|NA|TRBV19|TRBD1
CASSSQGEETQYF
TGTGCCAGTAGTAGCCAGGGGGAAGAGACCCAGTACTTC
>TRBJ2-3|NA|TRBV3-1/TRBV3-2|NA
CASSQDTGDTQYF
TGTGCCAGCAGCCAAGATACCGGAGATACGCAGTATTTT
>TRBJ2-3|NA|TRBV2|NA
CASSEALRRAGGRRGDTQYF
TGTGCCAGCAGTGAAGCGCTTCGTAGGGCAGGGGGGCGGAGGGGAGATACGCAGTATTTT
>TRBJ2-3|NA|TRBV7-3|TRBD2
CASSLSGGVLDTQYF
TGTGCCAGCAGCCTAAGCGGGGGGGTGCTAGATACGCAGTATTTT
>TRBJ1-4|NA|TRBV3-1/TRBV3-2|TRBD1
CASSPGTGGAGEKLFF
TGTGCCAGCAGCCCCGGGACAGGGGGCGCGGGGGAAAAACTGTTTTTT
>TRBJ1-1|NA|TRBV19|NA
CASSMSGWSTEAFF
TGTGCCAGTAGTATGTCTGGGTGGAGCACTGAAGCTTTCTTT
>TRBJ2-7|NA|TRBV7-2|TRBD2
CASSSSGGAYEQYF
TGTGCCAGCAGCTCTAGCGGGGGGGCCTACGAGCAGTACTTC
>TRBJ2-7|NA|TRBV5-6|NA
CASSLRRGGFGSSYEQYF
TGTGCCAGCAGCTTGCGCAGGGGCGGGTTTGGGAGCTCCTACGAGCAGTACTTC
>TRBJ2-1|NA|TRBV4-3|TRBD2
CASSQSLAGHTYNEQFF
TGCGCCAGCAGCCAATCTCTAGCGGGGCATACCTACAATGAGCAGTTCTTC
>TRBJ1-1|once|TRBV4-3|NA
CASSHEDRNTEAFF
TGCGCCAGCAGCCACGAGGACAGAAACACTGAAGCTTTCTTT
>TRBJ2-1|NA|TRBV29-1|TRBD1
CSATGTGYNEQFF
TGCAGTGCGACCGGGACAGGGTACAATGAGCAGTTCTTC
>TRBJ2-7|NA|TRBV14|NA
CASSQVGAVTYEQYF
TGTGCCAGCAGCCAAGTAGGGGCGGTGACCTACGAGCAGTACTTC
>TRBJ2-7|NA|TRBV5-3|TRBD1
CARSLGQGNGSYEQYF
TGTGCCAGAAGCTTGGGACAGGGGAATGGGTCCTACGAGCAGTACTTC
>TRBJ1-1|NA|TRBV18|TRBD1
CASSPFGTVGEDTEAFF
TGTGCCAGCTCACCATTTGGGACAGTAGGCGAAGACACTGAAGCTTTCTTT
>TRBJ1-6|NA|TRBV4-2|NA
CASSQDEAGDSPLHF
TGTGCCAGCAGCCAAGATGAGGCAGGGGATTCACCCCTCCACTTT
>TRBJ2-1|NA|TRBV4-3|TRBD2
CASSKLAGYNEQFF
TGCGCCAGCAGCAAACTAGCGGGGTACAATGAGCAGTTCTTC
>TRBJ1-1|NA|TRBV7-9|TRBD1
CASSPGQLNTEAFF
TGTGCCAGCAGCCCGGGACAGCTGAACACTGAAGCTTTCTTT
>TRBJ1-5|NA|TRBV29-1|NA
CSVGGGRNQPQHF
TGCAGCGTAGGGGGGGGCCGCAATCAGCCCCAGCATTTT
>TRBJ1-1|few|TRBV4-1|NA
CASSQAGTSVGRAFF
TGCGCCAGCAGCCAAGCCGGGACATCGGTCGGAAGAGCTTTCTTT
>TRBJ2-2|NA|TRBV7-2|TRBD2
CASSPRVAGGRGELFF
TGTGCCAGCAGCCCCCGGGTAGCGGGGGGGAGGGGGGAGCTGTTTTTT
>TRBJ1-2|NA|TRBV19|NA
CASNRQEMSGYTF
TGTGCCAGTAACCGACAGGAAATGTCTGGCTACACCTTC
>TRBJ2-5|NA|TRBV7-6|TRBD2
CASSLASGGAQETQYF
TGTGCCAGCAGCTTAGCTAGCGGGGGGGCCCAAGAGACCCAGTACTTC
>TRBJ2-7|NA|TRBV19|TRBD1
CASSRQGASPYEQYF
TGTGCCAGTAGTCGACAGGGGGCCTCACCTTACGAGCAGTACTTC
>TRBJ2-7|once|TRBV6-5|TRBD2
CASSPRAGGSYEQYF
TGTGCCAGCAGCCCCAGGGCGGGGGGCTCCTACGAGCAGTACTTC
>TRBJ1-1|once|TRBV18|NA
CASSLSYSAEAFF
TGTGCCAGCTCACTTTCGTACTCGGCTGAAGCTTTCTTT
>TRBJ1-2|NA|TRBV5-1|TRBD1
CASSIGDRDHPGYTF
TGCGCCAGCAGCATTGGTGACAGGGATCATCCTGGCTACACCTTC
>TRBJ2-3|NA|TRBV13|TRBD1
CASSSKQGADTQYF
TGTGCCAGCAGCTCAAAACAGGGGGCAGATACGCAGTATTTT
>TRBJ1-5|once|TRBV2|TRBD1
CASMGQGAGGQPQHF
TGTGCCAGCATGGGACAGGGGGCGGGCGGTCAGCCCCAGCATTTT
>TRBJ2-7|few|TRBV12-3/TRBV12-4|NA
CASRGQGNSEQYF
TGTGCCAGCAGAGGCCAGGGGAACTCCGAGCAGTACTTC